These T cell receptor beta chains were read from a single sample in a study of blood T cell repertoires in COVID-19. Profiled with immunoSEQ multiplex PCR; TCRdb holds only in-frame clones, not every one. This table holds under 200,000 clones, around 90% found once. Sequencing was carried out using peripheral blood. The receptors come from a man aged 45-65 years who had recovered from COVID-19. CDR3s include the opening cysteine and the closing phenylalanine or tryptophan. Fields, in order: clone size, D gene, V gene, J gene, CDR3 protein, CDR3 DNA. A D gene is named only where the DNA matches it firmly. Clone size is stated in some rows and not others, as once, few, many or a class when expanded.

>-|TRBD1|TRBV29-1|TRBJ1-1
CSVRDSNTEAFF
TGCAGCGTTCGGGACAGTAACACTGAAGCTTTCTTT
>-|-|TRBV5-6|TRBJ1-4
CASSLGGRTEWGSKLFF
TGTGCCAGCAGCTTGGGAGGCAGGACAGAGTGGGGCTCTAAACTGTTTTTT
>-|-|TRBV6-2/TRBV6-3|TRBJ1-5
CASSSGLNQPQHF
TGTGCCAGCAGCTCGGGACTCAATCAGCCCCAGCATTTT
>once|TRBD1|TRBV30|TRBJ1-6
CAGKQGGDNSPLHF
TGTGCCGGAAAACAGGGGGGGGATAATTCACCCCTCCACTTT
>-|TRBD2|TRBV3-1/TRBV3-2|TRBJ2-5
CASSPLGTSGLRYQETQYF
TGTGCCAGCAGCCCTCTTGGGACTAGCGGCCTGAGGTACCAAGAGACCCAGTACTTC
>-|TRBD2|TRBV5-1|TRBJ2-1
CASSLGSGGADEQFF
TGCGCCAGCAGCCTCGGGAGCGGGGGGGCCGATGAGCAGTTCTTC
>once|-|TRBV21-1|TRBJ2-2
CASRRGDRGGCKNTGELFF
TGTGCCAGCAGAAGAGGGGACAGGGGAGGTTGCAAGAACACCGGGGAGCTGTTTTTT
>-|TRBD1|TRBV6-5|TRBJ1-2
CASSPDRVSYGYTF
TGTGCCAGCAGCCCCGACAGGGTGAGCTATGGCTACACCTTC
>-|-|TRBV28|TRBJ1-4
CASSLGGLRTTNEKLFF
TGTGCCAGCAGTTTGGGCGGGTTGAGAACAACTAATGAAAAACTGTTTTTT
>once|TRBD2|TRBV19|TRBJ2-3
CASSPSGGPYDTQYF
TGTGCCAGTAGCCCTTCGGGAGGGCCGTACGATACGCAGTATTTT
>-|TRBD1|TRBV7-2|TRBJ2-7
CASSLTWTGSSYEQYF
TGTGCCAGCAGCTTAACTTGGACAGGGAGCTCCTACGAGCAGTACTTC
>few|-|TRBV7-2|TRBJ2-7
CASSLSSYEQYF
TGTGCCAGCAGCTTGAGCTCCTACGAGCAGTACTTC
>-|-|TRBV20-1|TRBJ2-1
CSASAFSYNEQFF
TGCAGTGCTAGTGCGTTCTCCTACAATGAGCAGTTCTTC
>once|-|TRBV21-1|TRBJ2-7
CASSGREQGAYYEQYF
TGTGCCAGCAGCGGGAGAGAACAGGGGGCTTACTACGAGCAGTACTTC
>-|-|TRBV9|TRBJ1-1
CASSVSVGLMQGRTEAFF
TGTGCCAGCAGCGTTTCTGTGGGCCTCATGCAGGGTCGTACTGAAGCTTTCTTT
>once|-|TRBV9|TRBJ1-3
CASSQEGSSGNTIYF
TGTGCCAGCAGCCAGGAGGGGAGCTCTGGAAACACCATATATTTT
>-|TRBD1|TRBV10-1|TRBJ2-4
CASSGGAGGSKNIQYF
TGCGCCAGCAGTGGAGGGGCAGGGGGCTCGAAAAACATTCAGTACTTC
>-|TRBD1|TRBV7-9|TRBJ2-7
CASSPPGQGDYEQYF
TGTGCCAGCAGCCCGCCGGGACAGGGAGACTACGAGCAGTACTTC
>-|-|TRBV18|TRBJ1-1
CASSPQPGVAEAFF
TGTGCCAGCTCACCCCAGCCCGGGGTCGCTGAAGCTTTCTTT
>-|-|TRBV5-1|TRBJ2-1
CASSLTTGNNEQFF
TGCGCCAGCAGCTTGACGACAGGTAACAATGAGCAGTTCTTC
>-|TRBD1|TRBV5-4|TRBJ2-3
CASSFGTGMGTDTQYF
TGTGCCAGCAGCTTCGGGACAGGGATGGGCACAGATACGCAGTATTTT
>-|TRBD1|TRBV6-5|TRBJ2-1
CASKMTGGSKNEQFF
TGTGCCAGCAAGATGACAGGGGGCTCTAAAAATGAGCAGTTCTTC
>-|TRBD1|TRBV4-1|TRBJ2-7
CASSPDRALSYEQYF
TGCGCCAGCAGCCCAGACAGGGCCCTTTCCTACGAGCAGTACTTC
>-|-|TRBV10-1|TRBJ1-5
CASSESSVQPQHF
TGCGCCAGCAGTGAGTCGTCTGTACAGCCCCAGCATTTT
>once|TRBD2|TRBV19|TRBJ2-2
CASSQGTRLRIGNTGELFF
TGTGCCAGTAGTCAGGGGACTAGGTTGAGAATAGGAAACACCGGGGAGCTGTTTTTT
>-|TRBD1|TRBV18|TRBJ1-5
CASSPTGDQPQHF
TGTGCCAGCTCACCGACAGGGGATCAGCCCCAGCATTTT
>once|-|TRBV14|TRBJ2-1
CASSLLGDYNEQFF
TGTGCCAGCAGCCTCCTCGGGGACTACAATGAGCAGTTCTTC
>-|TRBD1|TRBV7-3|TRBJ2-1
CASSRDRNNEQFF
TGTGCCAGCAGCCGGGACAGAAACAATGAGCAGTTCTTC
>-|-|TRBV19|TRBJ1-2
CASTTGIEGYTF
TGTGCCAGTACCACAGGGATTGAGGGCTACACCTTC
>-|TRBD2|TRBV7-3|TRBJ2-2
CASSRTGTSGLALGTGELFF
TGTGCCAGCAGCCGGACCGGGACTAGCGGACTCGCCTTGGGGACCGGGGAGCTGTTTTTT
>-|-|TRBV5-4|TRBJ1-2
CASSSYLGYTF
TGTGCCAGCAGCTCCTACCTTGGCTACACCTTC
>-|TRBD1|TRBV11-2|TRBJ1-5
CASSAGGGQPQHF
TGTGCCAGCAGCGCAGGGGGAGGACAGCCCCAGCATTTT
>-|-|TRBV30|TRBJ2-3
CAWSVRGADTQYF
TGTGCCTGGAGTGTACGGGGAGCAGATACGCAGTATTTT
>-|TRBD1|TRBV15|TRBJ1-2
CATSIDRVNGYTF
TGTGCCACCAGTATCGACAGGGTCAATGGCTACACCTTC
>-|-|TRBV6-5|TRBJ2-2
CASSLRHTGELFF
TGTGCCAGCAGTCTCCGTCACACCGGGGAGCTGTTTTTT
>-|TRBD2|TRBV10-3|TRBJ2-7
CAISESASGRQYEQYF
TGTGCCATCAGTGAGTCCGCTAGCGGTCGTCAGTACGAGCAGTACTTC
>-|-|TRBV6-6|TRBJ1-2
CAIGLAGPYGYTF
TGTGCCATCGGGTTGGCGGGGCCATATGGCTACACCTTC
>-|TRBD1|TRBV19|TRBJ1-2
CASSFPRTGPNNYGYTF
TGTGCCAGTAGTTTCCCCCGGACAGGGCCTAATAACTATGGCTACACCTTC
>-|-|TRBV13|TRBJ1-6
CASRITGFYNSPLHF
TGTGCCAGCAGAATTACAGGGTTCTATAATTCACCCCTCCACTTT
>-|TRBD2|TRBV19|TRBJ2-1
CASSIGVGGVGSNEQFF
TGTGCCAGTAGTATTGGTGTGGGGGGGGTCGGGAGCAATGAGCAGTTCTTC
>-|-|TRBV6-2/TRBV6-3|TRBJ2-2
CASSSRGTGELFF
TGTGCCAGCAGCTCGAGGGGGACCGGGGAGCTGTTTTTT
>-|-|TRBV9|TRBJ2-2
CASSELPGGELFF
TGTGCCAGCAGCGAGCTACCCGGCGGGGAGCTGTTTTTT
>-|TRBD1|TRBV6-2/TRBV6-3|TRBJ1-2
CASSGQGHGYTF
TGTGCCAGCAGTGGACAGGGCCATGGCTACACCTTC
>-|-|TRBV7-3|TRBJ2-2
CASSPWASGELFF
TGTGCCAGCAGCCCCTGGGCGAGCGGGGAGCTGTTTTTT
>-|-|TRBV5-4|TRBJ2-7
CASSLGGDEQYF
TGTGCCAGCAGCTTGGGGGGAGACGAGCAGTACTTC
>-|TRBD2|TRBV30|TRBJ2-5
CAGRTSQGGQYF
TGTGCCGGCCGGACTAGCCAGGGCGGCCAGTACTTC
>-|-|TRBV3-1/TRBV3-2|TRBJ1-5
CASSQDHAGSNQPQHF
TGTGCCAGCAGCCAAGACCACGCAGGATCAAATCAGCCCCAGCATTTT
>-|-|TRBV18|TRBJ2-7
CASSPSTVYEQYF
TGTGCCAGCTCACCTTCGACAGTCTACGAGCAGTACTTC
>few|-|TRBV28|TRBJ1-1
CASSPYRVENTEAFF
TGTGCCAGCAGTCCATACAGGGTCGAGAACACTGAAGCTTTCTTT
>-|TRBD1|TRBV27|TRBJ2-5
CASSLGTGGETQYF
TGTGCCAGCAGTTTAGGAACAGGGGGAGAGACCCAGTACTTC
>-|-|TRBV6-4|TRBJ1-5
CASSLDGSNQPQHF
TGTGCCAGCAGTCTAGACGGTAGCAATCAGCCCCAGCATTTT
>-|TRBD1|TRBV5-6|TRBJ1-3
CASSLSRTGARSGNTIYF
TGTGCCAGCAGCTTGTCTCGGACAGGGGCCCGCTCTGGAAACACCATATATTTT